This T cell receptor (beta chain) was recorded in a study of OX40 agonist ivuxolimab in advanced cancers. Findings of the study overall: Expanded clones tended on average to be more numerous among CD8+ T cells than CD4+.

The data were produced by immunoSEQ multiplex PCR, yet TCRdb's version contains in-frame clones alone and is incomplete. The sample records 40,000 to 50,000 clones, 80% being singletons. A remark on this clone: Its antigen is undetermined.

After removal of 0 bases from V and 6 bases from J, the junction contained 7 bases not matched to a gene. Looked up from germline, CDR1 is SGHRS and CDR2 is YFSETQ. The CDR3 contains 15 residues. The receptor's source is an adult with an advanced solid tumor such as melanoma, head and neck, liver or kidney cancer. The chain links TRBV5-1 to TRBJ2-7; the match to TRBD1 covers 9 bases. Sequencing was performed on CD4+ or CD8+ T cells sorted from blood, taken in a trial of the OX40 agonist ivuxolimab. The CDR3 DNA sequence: TGCGCCAGCAGCTTGGGGCATACAGGGGGCAGCGAGCAGTACTTC. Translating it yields CASSLGHTGGSEQYF. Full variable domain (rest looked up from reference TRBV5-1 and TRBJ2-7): KAGVTQTPRYLIKTRGQQVTLSCSPISGHRSVSWYQQTPGQGLQFLFEYFSETQRNKGNFPGRFSGRQFSNSRSEMNVSTLELGDSALYLCASSLGHTGGSEQYFGPGTRLTVT.